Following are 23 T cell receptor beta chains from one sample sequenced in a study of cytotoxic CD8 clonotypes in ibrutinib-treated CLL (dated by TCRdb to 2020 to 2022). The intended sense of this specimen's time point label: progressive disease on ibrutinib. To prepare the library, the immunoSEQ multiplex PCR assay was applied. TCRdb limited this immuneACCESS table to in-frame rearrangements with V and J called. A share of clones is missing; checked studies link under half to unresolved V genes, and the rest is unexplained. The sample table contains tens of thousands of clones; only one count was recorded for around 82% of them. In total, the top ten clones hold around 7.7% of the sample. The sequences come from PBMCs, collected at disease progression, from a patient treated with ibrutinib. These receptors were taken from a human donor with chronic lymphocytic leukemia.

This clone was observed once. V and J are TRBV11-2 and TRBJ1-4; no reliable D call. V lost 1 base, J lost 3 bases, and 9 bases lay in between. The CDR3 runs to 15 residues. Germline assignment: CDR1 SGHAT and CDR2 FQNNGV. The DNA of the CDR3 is TGTGCCAGCAGCTTAGGTCCAAGCCCTAATGAAAAACTGTTTTTT. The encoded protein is CASSLGPSPNEKLFF.

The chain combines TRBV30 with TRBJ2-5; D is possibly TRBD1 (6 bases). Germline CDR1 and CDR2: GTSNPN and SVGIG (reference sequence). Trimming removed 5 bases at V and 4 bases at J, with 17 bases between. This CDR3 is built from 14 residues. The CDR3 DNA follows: TGTGCCTGGCTCTCAACCGGGACAACAGAGACCCAGTACTTC. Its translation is CAWLSTGTTETQYF.

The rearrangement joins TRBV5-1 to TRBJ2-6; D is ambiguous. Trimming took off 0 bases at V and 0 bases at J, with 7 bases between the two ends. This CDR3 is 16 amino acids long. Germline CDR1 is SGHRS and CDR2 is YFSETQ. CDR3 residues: CASSLEGTSGANVLTF. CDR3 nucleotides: TGCGCCAGCAGCTTGGAGGGAACCTCTGGGGCCAACGTCCTGACTTTC.

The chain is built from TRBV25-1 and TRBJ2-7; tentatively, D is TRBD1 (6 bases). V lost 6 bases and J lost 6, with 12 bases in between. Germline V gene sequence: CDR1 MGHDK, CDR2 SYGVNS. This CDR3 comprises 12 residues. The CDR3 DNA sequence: TGTGCCAGCAGCCCAGGGGCCCTCGAGCAGTACTTC. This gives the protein CASSPGALEQYF.

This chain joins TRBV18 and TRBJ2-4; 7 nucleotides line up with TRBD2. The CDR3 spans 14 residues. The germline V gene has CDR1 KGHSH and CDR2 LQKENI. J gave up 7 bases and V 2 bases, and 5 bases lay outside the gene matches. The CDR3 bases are TGTGCCAGCTCACCAGGGCGGGAGCCGAACATTCAGTACTTC. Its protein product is CASSPGREPNIQYF. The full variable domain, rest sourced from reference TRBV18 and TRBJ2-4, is NAGVMQNPRHLVRRRGQEARLRCSPMKGHSHVYWYRQLPEEGLKFMVYLQKENIIDESGMPKERFSAEFPKEGPSILRIQQVVRGDSAAYFCASSPGREPNIQYFGAGTRLSVL.

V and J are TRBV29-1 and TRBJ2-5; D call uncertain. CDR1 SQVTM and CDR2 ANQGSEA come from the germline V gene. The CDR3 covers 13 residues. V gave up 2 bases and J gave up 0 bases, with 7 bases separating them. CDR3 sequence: CSVEQTYQETQYF. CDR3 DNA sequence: TGCAGCGTTGAACAGACGTACCAAGAGACCCAGTACTTC.

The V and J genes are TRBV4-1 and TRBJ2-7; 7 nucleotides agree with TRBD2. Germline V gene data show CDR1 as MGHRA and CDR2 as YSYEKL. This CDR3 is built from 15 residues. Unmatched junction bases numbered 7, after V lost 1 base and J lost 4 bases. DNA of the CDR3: TGCGCCAGCAGCCAAGTCGGGAGGCCCGGGTACGAGCAGTACTTC. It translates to CASSQVGRPGYEQYF.

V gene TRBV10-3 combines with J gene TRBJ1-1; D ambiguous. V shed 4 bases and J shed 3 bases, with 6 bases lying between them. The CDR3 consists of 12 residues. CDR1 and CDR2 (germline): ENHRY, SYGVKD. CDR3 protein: CAISGQDTEAFF. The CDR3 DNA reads TGTGCCATCAGTGGGCAGGACACTGAAGCTTTCTTT.

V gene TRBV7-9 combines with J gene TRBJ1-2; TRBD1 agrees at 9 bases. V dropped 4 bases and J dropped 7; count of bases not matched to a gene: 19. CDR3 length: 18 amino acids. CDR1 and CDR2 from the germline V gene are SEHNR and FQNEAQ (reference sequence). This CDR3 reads CASSYLLKPGQGFSGYTF. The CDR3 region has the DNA TGTGCCAGCAGCTATCTACTTAAACCCGGACAGGGGTTCTCTGGCTACACCTTC.

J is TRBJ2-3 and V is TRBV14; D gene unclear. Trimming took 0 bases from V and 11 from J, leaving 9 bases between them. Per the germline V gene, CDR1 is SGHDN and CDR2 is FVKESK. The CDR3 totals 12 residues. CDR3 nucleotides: TGTGCCAGCAGCCAAGATCGTGTGATGCAGTATTTT. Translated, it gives CASSQDRVMQYF.

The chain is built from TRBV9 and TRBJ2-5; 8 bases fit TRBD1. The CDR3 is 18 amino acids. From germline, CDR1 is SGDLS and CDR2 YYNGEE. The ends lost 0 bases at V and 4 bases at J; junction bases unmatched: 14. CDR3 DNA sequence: TGTGCCAGCAGCGTAGGAGTTAGTGGGACAGGTCTAATAGAGACCCAGTACTTC. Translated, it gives CASSVGVSGTGLIETQYF.

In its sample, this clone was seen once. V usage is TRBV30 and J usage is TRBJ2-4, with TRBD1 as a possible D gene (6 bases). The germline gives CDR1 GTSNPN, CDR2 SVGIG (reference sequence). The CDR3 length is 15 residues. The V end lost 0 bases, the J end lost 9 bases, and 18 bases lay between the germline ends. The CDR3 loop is CAWSVVGAGAGIQYF. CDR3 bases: TGTGCCTGGAGTGTAGTCGGGGCAGGGGCGGGCATTCAGTACTTC. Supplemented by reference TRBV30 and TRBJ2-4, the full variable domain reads SQTIHQWPATLVQPVGSPLSLECTVEGTSNPNLYWYRQAAGRGLQLLFYSVGIGQISSEVPQNLSASRPQDRQFILSSKKLLLSDSGFYLCAWSVVGAGAGIQYFGAGTRLSVL.

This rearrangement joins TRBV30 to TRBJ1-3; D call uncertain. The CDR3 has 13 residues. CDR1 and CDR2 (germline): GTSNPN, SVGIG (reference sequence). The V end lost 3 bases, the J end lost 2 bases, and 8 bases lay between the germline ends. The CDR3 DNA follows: TGTGCCTGGAGGCCGGGAACTGGAAACACCATATATTTT. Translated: CAWRPGTGNTIYF.

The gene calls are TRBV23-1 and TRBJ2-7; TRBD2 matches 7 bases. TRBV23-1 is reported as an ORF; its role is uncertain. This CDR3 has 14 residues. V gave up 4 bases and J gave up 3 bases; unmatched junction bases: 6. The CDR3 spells CASSRDRGSYEQYF. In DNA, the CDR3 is TGCGCCAGCAGTCGGGACCGCGGGAGCTACGAGCAGTACTTC.

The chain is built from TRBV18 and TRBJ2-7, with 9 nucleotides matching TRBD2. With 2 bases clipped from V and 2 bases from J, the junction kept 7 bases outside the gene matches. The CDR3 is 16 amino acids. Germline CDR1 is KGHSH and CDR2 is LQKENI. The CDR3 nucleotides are TGTGCCAGCTCACCAATAAGTAGCGGGAGAACCTACGAGCAGTACTTC. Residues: CASSPISSGRTYEQYF.

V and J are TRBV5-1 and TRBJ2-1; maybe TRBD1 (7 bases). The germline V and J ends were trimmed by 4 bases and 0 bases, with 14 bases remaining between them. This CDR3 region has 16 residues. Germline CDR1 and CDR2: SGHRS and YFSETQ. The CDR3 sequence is CASSRGQTSSYNEQFF. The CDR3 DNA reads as TGCGCCAGCAGCAGGGGACAGACTAGCTCCTACAATGAGCAGTTCTTC.

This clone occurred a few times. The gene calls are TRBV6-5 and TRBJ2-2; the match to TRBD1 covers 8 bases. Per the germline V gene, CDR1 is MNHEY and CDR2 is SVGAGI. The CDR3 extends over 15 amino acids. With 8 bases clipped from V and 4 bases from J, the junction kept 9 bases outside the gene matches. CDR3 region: CASSPQQGGTGELFF. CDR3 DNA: TGTGCCAGCTCCCCCCAACAGGGGGGCACCGGGGAGCTGTTTTTT.

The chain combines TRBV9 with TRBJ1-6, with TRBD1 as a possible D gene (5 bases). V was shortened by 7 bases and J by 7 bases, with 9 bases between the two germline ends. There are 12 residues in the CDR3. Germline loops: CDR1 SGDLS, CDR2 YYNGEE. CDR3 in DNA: TGTGCCAGCCGAGGGACCAATTCACCCCTCCACTTT. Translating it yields CASRGTNSPLHF.

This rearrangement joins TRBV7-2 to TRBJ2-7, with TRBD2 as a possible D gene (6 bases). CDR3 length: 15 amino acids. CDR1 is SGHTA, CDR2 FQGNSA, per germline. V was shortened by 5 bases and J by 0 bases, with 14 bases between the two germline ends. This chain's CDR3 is CASSLPGGASYEQYF. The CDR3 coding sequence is TGTGCCAGCAGCCTCCCCGGGGGAGCCTCCTACGAGCAGTACTTC.

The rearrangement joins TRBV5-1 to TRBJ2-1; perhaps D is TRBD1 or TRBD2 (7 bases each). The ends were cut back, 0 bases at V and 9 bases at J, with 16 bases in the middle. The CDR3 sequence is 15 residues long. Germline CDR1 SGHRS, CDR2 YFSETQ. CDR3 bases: TGCGCCAGCAGCTTGGGACAGGGAGGGAGGTTTGAGCAGTTCTTC. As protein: CASSLGQGGRFEQFF.

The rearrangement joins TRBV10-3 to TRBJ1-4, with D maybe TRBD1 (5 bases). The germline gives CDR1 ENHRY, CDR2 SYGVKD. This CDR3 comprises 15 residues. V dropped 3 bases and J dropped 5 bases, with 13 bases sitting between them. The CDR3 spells CAISDQGGDNEKLFF. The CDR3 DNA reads TGTGCCATCAGTGATCAGGGAGGGGACAATGAAAAACTGTTTTTT.

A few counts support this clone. CDR3 loop: CASSIGGRGSNYGYTF. The DNA for the CDR3 is TGTGCCAGTAGTATTGGGGGTCGTGGCAGTAACTATGGCTACACCTTC. This rearrangement joins TRBV19 to TRBJ1-2; D may be TRBD1 (5 bases). V dropped 3 bases and J dropped 1 base, with 15 bases sitting between them. CDR1 is LNHDA, CDR2 SQIVND, per germline (reference sequence). This CDR3 region has 16 residues.

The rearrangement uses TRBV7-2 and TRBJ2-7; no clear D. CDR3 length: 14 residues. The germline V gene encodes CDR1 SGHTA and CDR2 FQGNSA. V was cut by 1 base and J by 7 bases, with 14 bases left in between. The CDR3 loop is CASSLGSATYEQYF. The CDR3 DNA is TGTGCCAGCAGCTTAGGGTCGGCTACGTATGAGCAGTACTTC.